This T cell receptor (beta chain) stems from a study of long-term antiretroviral therapy in people with HIV. The overall study: The oldest samples precede the 2015 immediate-ART recommendation by about a decade.

Study-wide results and limits: The study found that diversity rose after ART but stayed below transplant donor controls. Collection of the blood took place between the mid-2000s and the late 2010s. The ART regimens in use then may have been less effective than current ones.

The run of the v3.0 immunoSEQ assay was at survey level. The protocol was immunoSEQ multiplex PCR, while the TCRdb copy is restricted to in-frame clones and leaves out a portion. The sample records around 37,000 clones, 85% being singletons. Germline CDR1 and CDR2: SGDLS and YYNGEE. Trimming cost V 3 bases and J 1 base, with 13 bases left between them. The CDR3 sequence is 15 residues long. Remarks on this clone: The target antigen is unknown.

This sample comprised unsorted PBMCs, obtained about 3.4 years after starting antiretroviral therapy. The receptor was derived from a man younger than 35 with HIV. The chain uses TRBV9 and TRBJ1-1; no clear D. The CDR3: CASSAAAGGNTEAFF. The CDR3 nucleotides read TGTGCCAGCAGCGCCGCGGCGGGAGGGAACACTGAAGCTTTCTTT.